This T cell receptor (beta chain) was documented in a study of T cells in pancreatic ductal adenocarcinoma. Surgery without prior neoadjuvant therapy was the treatment of the selected pancreatic ductal adenocarcinoma patients. The data were produced by immunoSEQ multiplex PCR, yet TCRdb's version contains in-frame clones alone and is incomplete. Here the sample spans over 90,000 clones, 90% to 95% being singletons. The CDR3 extends over 15 amino acids. The germline CDR1 and CDR2 sequences are SGHDT and YYEEEE. V gave up 1 base and J gave up 5 bases; unmatched junction bases: 5. Sequenced input: PBMCs. This TCR was sampled from a human donor with pancreatic ductal adenocarcinoma. The chain is built from TRBV5-6 and TRBJ1-4; 7 bases are a match to TRBD1. The CDR3: CASSLWVTGNEKLFF. CDR3 bases: TGTGCCAGCAGCTTGTGGGTGACAGGGAATGAAAAACTGTTTTTT.